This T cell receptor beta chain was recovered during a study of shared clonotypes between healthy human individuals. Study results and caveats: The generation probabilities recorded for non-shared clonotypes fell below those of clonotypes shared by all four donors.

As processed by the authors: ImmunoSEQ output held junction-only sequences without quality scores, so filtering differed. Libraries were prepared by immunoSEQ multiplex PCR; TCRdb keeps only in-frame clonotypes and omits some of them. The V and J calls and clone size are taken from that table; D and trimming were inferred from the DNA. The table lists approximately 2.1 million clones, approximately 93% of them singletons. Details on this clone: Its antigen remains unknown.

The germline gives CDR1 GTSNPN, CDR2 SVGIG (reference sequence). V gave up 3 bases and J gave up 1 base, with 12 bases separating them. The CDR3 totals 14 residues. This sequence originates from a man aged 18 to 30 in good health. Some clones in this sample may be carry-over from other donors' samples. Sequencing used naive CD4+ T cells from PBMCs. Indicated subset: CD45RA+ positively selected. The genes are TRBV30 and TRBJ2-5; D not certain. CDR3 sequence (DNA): TGTGCCTGGAGCACGGGCGGCAGCCAAGAGACCCAGTACTTC. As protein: CAWSTGGSQETQYF.